A selection of T cell receptor beta chains follows, all from one sample in a study of T cells in Graves' hyperthyroidism and ophthalmopathy. TCRdb processed the multiplex PCR reads anew with MiXCR; each CDR3 protein has one entry. The sample includes some 460,000 distinct CDR3 sequences, 15% to 17% of them seen just once. The sequencing sample was made of blood. The receptor set was obtained from a woman under 30 with Graves' hyperthyroidism. Both conserved end residues are part of each CDR3. The D gene is left open where the match is weak. Clone size, where shown, is once, few, many, or a class for clones that have expanded.

few	TRBV10-3	TRBD1	TRBJ2-2	TGTGCCATCAAGACGGACAGGGCCTCCGGGGAGCTGTTTTTT	CAIKTDRASGELFF
many	TRBV20-1	NA	TRBJ1-1	TGCAGTGCTAGAGTCGAGAGAGACACTGAAGCTTTCTTT	CSARVERDTEAFF
few	TRBV6-1	NA	TRBJ1-4	TGTGCCAGCAGTTTAAACAGGGTGCGAAATGAAAAACTGTTTTTT	CASSLNRVRNEKLFF
many	TRBV7-8	NA	TRBJ2-1	TGTGCCAGCAGCCTTCGGGGGCCCGTATACAATGAGCAGTTCTTC	CASSLRGPVYNEQFF
many	TRBV20-1	NA	TRBJ1-5	TGCAGTGCTAGAGAAGGGCAAGGTCAGCCCCAGCATTTT	CSAREGQGQPQHF
NA	TRBV18	NA	TRBJ1-5	TGTGCCAGCTCACCAGGCAGGTCTCAGCCCCAGCATTTT	CASSPGRSQPQHF
many	TRBV6-2/TRBV6-3	NA	TRBJ1-5	TGTGCCAGCAGTTACTCGTTCGGTCAGCCCCAGCATTTT	CASSYSFGQPQHF
many	TRBV3-1	TRBD1	TRBJ2-3	TGTGCCAGCAGCCTAAGATTGGGGGACAGGGAAACAGATACGCAGTATTTT	CASSLRLGDRETDTQYF
NA	TRBV29-1	TRBD1	TRBJ1-1	TGCAGCGTTGCCCACAGGTCAGGGGGAAGGACTGAAGCTTTCTTT	CSVAHRSGGRTEAFF
many	TRBV12-3/TRBV12-4	NA	TRBJ2-7	TGTGCCAGCAGTTTATCGTTCGGGTCGTTCTACGAGCAGTACTTC	CASSLSFGSFYEQYF
many	TRBV20-1	TRBD2	TRBJ2-3	TGCAGTGCTAGAGAGCCCAGCGGGAGAGTAACAGATACGCAGTATTTT	CSAREPSGRVTDTQYF
few	TRBV4-3	NA	TRBJ2-7	TGCGCCAGCAGCCAAGTGGACAGAGCCTACGAGCAGTACTTC	CASSQVDRAYEQYF
NA	TRBV6-2/TRBV6-3	NA	TRBJ2-7	TGTGCCAGCAGTTCCCGGGAGTGGGAGCAGTACTTC	CASSSREWEQYF
NA	TRBV9	TRBD2	TRBJ2-3	TGTGCCAGCAGTCCGACTAGCTGGAGTAGCACAGATACGCAGTATTTT	CASSPTSWSSTDTQYF
many	TRBV6-1	NA	TRBJ1-3	TGTGCCAGCAGTGCAACAGGGACTGCTGGAAACACCATATATTTT	CASSATGTAGNTIYF
many	TRBV20-1	TRBD1	TRBJ2-3	TGCAGTGCCCAAACAGGGGTGCGTAGCACAGATACGCAGTATTTT	CSAQTGVRSTDTQYF
NA	TRBV3-1	NA	TRBJ2-5	TGTGCCAGCAAAGGGACTCTAACTTCGGAGACCCAGTACTTC	CASKGTLTSETQYF
NA	TRBV5-1	TRBD1	TRBJ2-5	TGCGCCAGCAGCCTCGGGACAGGGCTTCAAGAGACCCAGTACTTC	CASSLGTGLQETQYF
many	TRBV3-1	NA	TRBJ1-2	TGTGCCAGCAGCCCGGGACACTATGGCTACACCTTC	CASSPGHYGYTF
many	TRBV7-2	TRBD1	TRBJ2-3	TGTGCCAGCAGCGTCCCCAAACCGGGGACAGACTTATCCTACACAGATACGCAGTATTTT	CASSVPKPGTDLSYTDTQYF
few	TRBV10-3	NA	TRBJ2-7	TGTGCCATCAGTGGCGCCCGTTACTACGAGCAGTACTTC	CAISGARYYEQYF
many	TRBV7-6	NA	TRBJ2-3	TGTGCCAGCAGCTTATGGAGCCTTAGCTACACAGATACGCAGTATTTT	CASSLWSLSYTDTQYF
many	TRBV11-2	NA	TRBJ1-1	TGTGCCAGCAGCTCACCGGGAGGGTACACTGAAGCTTTCTTT	CASSSPGGYTEAFF
many	TRBV7-2	TRBD1	TRBJ2-7	TGTGCCAGCAGCCCACAGGGGGCAGGGGACGAGCAGTACTTC	CASSPQGAGDEQYF
many	TRBV12-3/TRBV12-4	TRBD1	TRBJ1-1	TGTGCCAGCAGTTTCATGGGACAGGGGAACACTGAAGCTTTCTTT	CASSFMGQGNTEAFF
few	TRBV9	NA	TRBJ2-7	TGTGCCAGCAGCCCCGAGGATGGTAGCGGAATCTACGAGCAGTACTTC	CASSPEDGSGIYEQYF
many	TRBV27	TRBD2	TRBJ2-3	TGTGCCAGCAGCCCCATCGGGTCTAGCGGGGTACCAGATACGCAGTATTTT	CASSPIGSSGVPDTQYF
many	TRBV19	NA	TRBJ1-5	TGTGCCAGTAGTATTGAAGACAGTAGTCAGCCCCAGCATTTT	CASSIEDSSQPQHF
NA	TRBV27	TRBD1	TRBJ2-7	TGTGCCAGCAGCATCACCGGGACAGGGCCCTACGAGCAGTACTTC	CASSITGTGPYEQYF
NA	TRBV7-3	TRBD2	TRBJ2-3	TGTGCCAGCAGCCTACATAGCGGGGGGGCTCCGGATACGCAGTATTTT	CASSLHSGGAPDTQYF
NA	TRBV5-6	NA	TRBJ1-1	TGTGCCAGCGGCTCAGGACAGAACACTGAAGCTTTCTTT	CASGSGQNTEAFF
many	TRBV7-6	TRBD2	TRBJ2-4	TGTGCCAGCAGCCCGACTAGCGGGCTAGCCAAAAACATTCAGTACTTC	CASSPTSGLAKNIQYF
many	TRBV7-9	NA	TRBJ2-4	TGTGCCAGCAGCTTATCTGGGGTCAAAAACATTCAGTACTTC	CASSLSGVKNIQYF
many	TRBV20-1	NA	TRBJ2-4	TGCAGTGCTAGATTGGAGATGGGTTTACTAGCCAAAAACATTCAGTACTTC	CSARLEMGLLAKNIQYF
many	TRBV5-1	NA	TRBJ2-3	TGCGCCAGCAGCTCAGGGTTAATTTGGACAGATACGCAGTATTTT	CASSSGLIWTDTQYF
few	TRBV7-9	NA	TRBJ1-3	TGTGCCAGCAGCTTAAGGGAGACCCCTATAAACACCATATATTTT	CASSLRETPINTIYF
few	TRBV29-1	NA	TRBJ2-3	TGCAGCGTTGTTAAGGGGGGATCAAGCACAGATACGCAGTATTTT	CSVVKGGSSTDTQYF
many	TRBV15	NA	TRBJ1-1	TGTGCCACCAGCAGAGATGTCCGCCCTCCCGAAGGTGAAGCTTTCTTT	CATSRDVRPPEGEAFF
many	TRBV28	NA	TRBJ1-1	TGTGCCAGCAATTCCCTGTGGGAAGGGCTGAACACTGAAGCTTTCTTT	CASNSLWEGLNTEAFF
few	TRBV4-1	TRBD2	TRBJ2-1	TGCGCCAGCCGAGGGACTAGCGACTACAATGAGCAGTTCTTC	CASRGTSDYNEQFF
many	TRBV6-6	TRBD2	TRBJ2-2	TGTGCCAGCAGTTACCTATCTCCGGGACTAGTCGGCACCGGGGAGCTGTTTTTT	CASSYLSPGLVGTGELFF
many	TRBV2	NA	TRBJ2-1	TGTGCCAGCAGTGACCCCGGACCTAAGCAGTTCTTC	CASSDPGPKQFF